This T cell receptor beta chain was sequenced for a study of Graves' ophthalmopathy and Graves' hyperthyroidism. RNA transcripts provided the template for amplifying TCR beta CDR3 regions. Following a first-round RT-PCR that used HTBI primers, a second-round multiplex PCR was carried out. MiXCR was run by TCRdb on the multiplex PCR reads, yielding one entry per CDR3 protein. Among just over 400,000 distinct CDR3 sequences listed, around 20% were seen once. J lost 6 bases, V lost 5 bases, and 8 bases had no gene match. The CDR3 is 16 residues long. Exclusion covered patients with other autoimmune diseases or uncontrolled infections (as well as pregnancy or lactation). Someone took the PBMCs out of approximately 9.2 ml of fresh peripheral blood. There are many counts of this clonotype.

The sample taken for sequencing was peripheral blood. The TCR sequence derives from a woman in her late teens or twenties with stable Graves' hyperthyroidism. This chain links TRBV12-3 or TRBV12-4 with TRBJ2-2, with 11 bases fitting TRBD1. The CDR3 DNA is TGTGCCAGCAGTGACTCCGGGACAGGGGGTTCCGGGGAGCTGTTTTTT. It codes for CASSDSGTGGSGELFF.